One sample yielded the 23 T cell receptor beta chains listed below, sequenced in a study of shared clonotypes between healthy human individuals. As defined, naive CD8 cells were CD45RO-negative and positively selected for CCR7, with terminally differentiated effector memory CD45RA+ cells excluded. Clones were sequenced by immunoSEQ multiplex PCR, and TCRdb holds only the in-frame ones, with some missing. The table includes 550,000 to 600,000 clones, roughly 98% detected once. Material for sequencing was naive CD8+ T cells sorted from blood. These receptors were obtained from a man between 25 and 39 years old in good health.

The V gene is TRBV5-6, the J gene TRBJ2-1; the D gene is possibly TRBD1 (5 bases). With 3 bases removed from V and 10 bases from J, the gap between germline ends came to 8 bases. There are 11 residues in the CDR3. CDR1 and CDR2 (germline): SGHDT, YYEEEE. Here the CDR3 reads CASSSNREQFF. Here the CDR3 DNA reads TGTGCCAGCAGCTCGAACAGGGAGCAGTTCTTC.

The chain carries TRBV7-9 and TRBJ2-7; D gene uncertain. CDR3 length: 14 residues. The V gene's germline CDR1 is SEHNR and CDR2 FQNEAQ (reference sequence). Between the trimmed V and J ends, which lost 5 bases and 6 bases, there was a span of 17 bases. The CDR3 DNA follows: TGTGCCAGCAGCCCCCAAATAGTTGGGCTCGAGCAGTACTTC. Its protein product is CASSPQIVGLEQYF.

This chain joins TRBV30 and TRBJ2-1; D ambiguous. The CDR3 consists of 11 residues. Between the trimmed V and J ends, which lost 2 bases and 13 bases, there was a span of 12 bases. Germline-derived CDR1 and CDR2 are GTSNPN and SVGIG (reference sequence). CDR3 sequence: CAWSPNPDQFF. The CDR3 nucleotides read TGTGCCTGGAGTCCGAACCCGGATCAGTTCTTC.

V gene TRBV9 combines with J gene TRBJ2-2, with TRBD1 matching 10 bases. CDR3 length: 18 amino acids. Germline V CDR1 and CDR2: SGDLS, YYNGEE. The V segment lost 0 bases and the J segment 4 bases; nucleotides outside the gene matches: 9. CDR3 DNA sequence: TGTGCCAGCAGCGTAGGGTTTGGGACAGGGGACGGCACCGGGGAGCTGTTTTTT. Its protein product is CASSVGFGTGDGTGELFF.

The rearrangement uses TRBV7-3 and TRBJ2-5, with a possible D match to TRBD2 (5 bases). There are 14 residues in the CDR3. From germline, CDR1 is SGHTA and CDR2 FQGTGA. Trimming pared 0 bases from V and 9 bases from J, leaving 14 bases between. This CDR3 reads CASSLTLFDGAQYF. CDR3 sequence (DNA): TGTGCCAGCAGCTTAACGTTATTCGACGGGGCCCAGTACTTC.

V and J are TRBV11-2 and TRBJ1-1; 8 bases align to TRBD1. V shed 5 bases and J 11 bases; nucleotides not matched to a gene: 7. Germline CDR1 is SGHAT and CDR2 is FQNNGV. The CDR3 spans 12 residues. The CDR3 DNA sequence: TGTGCCAGCAGCGGAGAAAACAGGGGGGCTTTCTTT. This translates into CASSGENRGAFF.

This rearrangement joins TRBV11-2 to TRBJ2-7; either TRBD1 or TRBD2 may fit D (5 bases each). CDR1 and CDR2 from the germline V gene are SGHAT and FQNNGV. The length of the CDR3 is 13 residues. Trimming pared 2 bases from V and 7 bases from J, leaving 12 bases between. The CDR3 DNA reads as TGTGCCAGCAGCTTATCGGGGCCGGGGGAGCAGTACTTC. This codes for CASSLSGPGEQYF.

This chain connects TRBV13 to TRBJ1-2, with 8 nucleotides matching TRBD1. The CDR3 covers 14 residues. CDR1 is PRHDT and CDR2 is FYEKMQ in the germline V gene (reference sequence). Trimming at V came to 4 bases and at J to 4 bases, leaving 5 bases not matched to a gene. Here the CDR3 DNA reads TGTGCCAGCAGCTCTACAGGGGGTATCTATGGCTACACCTTC. Encoded protein: CASSSTGGIYGYTF.

A word on this clone: Other DNA sequences in this sample translate to the same CDR3. The V call is TRBV27, the J call TRBJ2-3; no clear D gene. The germline CDR1 and CDR2 sequences are MNHEY and SMNVEV (reference sequence). The CDR3 covers 15 residues. V was shortened by 3 bases and J by 0 bases, with 10 bases between the two germline ends. For the CDR3, the DNA is TGTGCCAGCAGTTTGGGCGTACTAAGCACAGATACGCAGTATTTT. Protein: CASSLGVLSTDTQYF.

The CDR3 DNA is TGTGCCAGCAGCCACGGACAGGGAAACCAAGAGACCCAGTACTTC. Translation gives CASSHGQGNQETQYF. The chain carries TRBV28 and TRBJ2-5, with 8 bases aligning to TRBD1. In germline, CDR1 is MDHEN, CDR2 SYDVKM. Losses at the gene ends were 6 bases for V and 0 bases for J; bases not matched to a gene: 6. This CDR3 spans 15 amino acids.

With respect to this clone: The sample contains more than one DNA sequence encoding this CDR3. This chain joins TRBV9 and TRBJ2-2, with D unclear. The germline CDR1 and CDR2 sequences are SGDLS and YYNGEE. The CDR3 spans 13 residues. V gave up 0 bases and J gave up 3 bases, with 3 bases separating them. The CDR3 DNA follows: TGTGCCAGCAGCGTAGGGGACACCGGGGAGCTGTTTTTT. This encodes CASSVGDTGELFF.

The chain recombines TRBV7-8 with TRBJ2-3, with 8 bases identical to TRBD2. Germline assignment: CDR1 SGHVS and CDR2 FQNEAQ. The CDR3 is 15 residues long. After removal of 1 base from V and 4 bases from J, the junction contained 4 bases not matched to a gene. The CDR3 DNA follows: TGTGCCAGCAGCTTAGGCGGGACTAGTTCAGATACGCAGTATTTT. Translating it yields CASSLGGTSSDTQYF.

The chain couples TRBV6-1 to TRBJ1-1; no firm D call. Germline V gene sequence: CDR1 MNHNS, CDR2 SASEGT. The CDR3 consists of 14 residues. V was clipped by 1 base and J by 0 bases, with 6 bases between them. CDR3 nucleotides: TGTGCCAGCAGTGAAGGGGCCATGAACACTGAAGCTTTCTTT. Its protein product is CASSEGAMNTEAFF.

The rearrangement links TRBV27 to TRBJ2-3; D is undetermined. This CDR3 spans 14 amino acids. Trimming removed 7 bases from V and 1 base from J, with 12 bases in between. Germline V gives CDR1 MNHEY, CDR2 SMNVEV (reference sequence). The DNA of the CDR3 is TGTGCCAGCATAGCTCTACGCGGCACAGATACGCAGTATTTT. Translated, it gives CASIALRGTDTQYF.

The chain carries TRBV27 and TRBJ2-7, with a weak D call TRBD2 (6 bases). Trimming took off 6 bases at V and 3 bases at J, with 15 bases between the two ends. This CDR3 has 14 amino acids. Germline values: CDR1 MNHEY, CDR2 SMNVEV (reference sequence). CDR3 sequence reads: CASSPRGFYYEQYF. CDR3 in DNA: TGTGCCAGCAGCCCCCGGGGGTTTTACTACGAGCAGTACTTC.

The rearrangement joins TRBV28 to TRBJ2-2, with D hard to call. V gave up 6 bases and J gave up 1 base, with 9 bases separating them. The germline V gene encodes CDR1 MDHEN and CDR2 SYDVKM. The CDR3 is made up of 14 amino acids. CDR3 sequence (DNA): TGTGCCAGCAGCAGACGGATGAACACCGGGGAGCTGTTTTTT. It is translated as CASSRRMNTGELFF.

The V call is TRBV7-9, the J call TRBJ2-7, with no clear D. Germline V CDR1 and CDR2: SEHNR, FQNEAQ (reference sequence). Deletions cut 5 bases from V and 5 bases from J, with 7 bases between. CDR3 length: 11 residues. CDR3 sequence: CASSVYNEQYF. CDR3 nucleotide sequence: TGTGCCAGCAGCGTATATAACGAGCAGTACTTC.

The chain carries TRBV7-9 and TRBJ2-1, with unresolved D. The length of the CDR3 is 16 residues. Germline CDR1 and CDR2: SEHNR and FQNEAQ (reference sequence). The V end was cut by 5 bases, the J end by 4 bases, with 18 bases between. CDR3 sequence reads: CASSRLPDVGYNEQFF. CDR3 in DNA: TGTGCCAGCAGCAGACTCCCTGATGTGGGTTACAATGAGCAGTTCTTC.

This chain joins TRBV13 and TRBJ2-7; 12 bases fit TRBD1. The CDR3 length is 18 residues. The ends lost 3 bases at V and 1 base at J; junction bases unmatched: 10. The V gene's germline CDR1 is PRHDT and CDR2 FYEKMQ (reference sequence). The CDR3 DNA follows: TGTGCCAGCAGCTTGCGGGACAGGGGGCGCGAAGGATCCTACGAGCAGTACTTC. It specifies CASSLRDRGREGSYEQYF.

The chain uses TRBV11-2 and TRBJ2-5; D is possibly TRBD1 (5 bases). The CDR3 spans 13 residues. V lost 6 bases to trimming and J lost 1 base, with 9 bases between them. The germline V gene encodes CDR1 SGHAT and CDR2 FQNNGV. The CDR3 nucleotides are TGTGCCAGCAGGGACAAAATCCAAGAGACCCAGTACTTC. It is translated as CASRDKIQETQYF.

This sequence joins TRBV13 and TRBJ2-3; 7 positions agree with TRBD1. V was pared by 5 bases and J by 1 base, with 6 bases of the junction left unmatched. The CDR3 runs to 15 residues. Germline V gives CDR1 PRHDT, CDR2 FYEKMQ (reference sequence). Here the CDR3 reads CASSKRQGGTDTQYF. CDR3 sequence (DNA): TGTGCCAGCAGCAAAAGACAGGGAGGCACAGATACGCAGTATTTT.

The V and J genes are TRBV18 and TRBJ2-2; D remains unclear. Germline loops: CDR1 KGHSH, CDR2 LQKENI. Trimming removed 3 bases at V and 1 base at J, with 9 bases between. The CDR3 runs to 15 residues. CDR3 nucleotide sequence: TGTGCCAGCTCACCGGGAAACCAGAACACCGGGGAGCTGTTTTTT. Translated, it gives CASSPGNQNTGELFF.

The V call is TRBV11-2, the J call TRBJ2-2; D is ambiguous. V gave up 0 bases and J gave up 3 bases, with 14 bases separating them. Germline V gives CDR1 SGHAT, CDR2 FQNNGV. This CDR3 has 17 amino acids. The CDR3 is CASSLDIANVYTGELFF. CDR3 DNA sequence: TGTGCCAGCAGCTTAGATATTGCGAATGTGTACACCGGGGAGCTGTTTTTT. Together with reference TRBV11-2 and TRBJ2-2, the CDR3 gives the full variable domain: EAGVAQSPRYKIIEKRQSVAFWCNPISGHATLYWYQQILGQGPKLLIQFQNNGVVDDSQLPKDRFSAERLKGVDSTLKIQPAKLEDSAVYLCASSLDIANVYTGELFFGEGSRLTVL.